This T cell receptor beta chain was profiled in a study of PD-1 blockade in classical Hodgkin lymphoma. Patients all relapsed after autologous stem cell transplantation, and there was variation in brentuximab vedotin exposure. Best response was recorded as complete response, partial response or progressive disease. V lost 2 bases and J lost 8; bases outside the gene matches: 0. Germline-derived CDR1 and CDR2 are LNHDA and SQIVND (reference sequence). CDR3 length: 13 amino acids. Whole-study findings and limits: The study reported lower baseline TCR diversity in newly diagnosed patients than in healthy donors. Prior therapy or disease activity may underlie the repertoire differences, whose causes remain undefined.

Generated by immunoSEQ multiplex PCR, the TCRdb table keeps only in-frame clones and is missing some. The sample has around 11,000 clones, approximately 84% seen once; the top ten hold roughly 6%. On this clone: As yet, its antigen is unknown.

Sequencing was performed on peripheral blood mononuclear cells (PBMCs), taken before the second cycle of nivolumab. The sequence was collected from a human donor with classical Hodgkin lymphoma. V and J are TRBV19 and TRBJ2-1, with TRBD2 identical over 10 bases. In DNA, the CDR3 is TGTGCCAGTAGTATAACTAGCGGGGATGAGCAGTTCTTC. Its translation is CASSITSGDEQFF.